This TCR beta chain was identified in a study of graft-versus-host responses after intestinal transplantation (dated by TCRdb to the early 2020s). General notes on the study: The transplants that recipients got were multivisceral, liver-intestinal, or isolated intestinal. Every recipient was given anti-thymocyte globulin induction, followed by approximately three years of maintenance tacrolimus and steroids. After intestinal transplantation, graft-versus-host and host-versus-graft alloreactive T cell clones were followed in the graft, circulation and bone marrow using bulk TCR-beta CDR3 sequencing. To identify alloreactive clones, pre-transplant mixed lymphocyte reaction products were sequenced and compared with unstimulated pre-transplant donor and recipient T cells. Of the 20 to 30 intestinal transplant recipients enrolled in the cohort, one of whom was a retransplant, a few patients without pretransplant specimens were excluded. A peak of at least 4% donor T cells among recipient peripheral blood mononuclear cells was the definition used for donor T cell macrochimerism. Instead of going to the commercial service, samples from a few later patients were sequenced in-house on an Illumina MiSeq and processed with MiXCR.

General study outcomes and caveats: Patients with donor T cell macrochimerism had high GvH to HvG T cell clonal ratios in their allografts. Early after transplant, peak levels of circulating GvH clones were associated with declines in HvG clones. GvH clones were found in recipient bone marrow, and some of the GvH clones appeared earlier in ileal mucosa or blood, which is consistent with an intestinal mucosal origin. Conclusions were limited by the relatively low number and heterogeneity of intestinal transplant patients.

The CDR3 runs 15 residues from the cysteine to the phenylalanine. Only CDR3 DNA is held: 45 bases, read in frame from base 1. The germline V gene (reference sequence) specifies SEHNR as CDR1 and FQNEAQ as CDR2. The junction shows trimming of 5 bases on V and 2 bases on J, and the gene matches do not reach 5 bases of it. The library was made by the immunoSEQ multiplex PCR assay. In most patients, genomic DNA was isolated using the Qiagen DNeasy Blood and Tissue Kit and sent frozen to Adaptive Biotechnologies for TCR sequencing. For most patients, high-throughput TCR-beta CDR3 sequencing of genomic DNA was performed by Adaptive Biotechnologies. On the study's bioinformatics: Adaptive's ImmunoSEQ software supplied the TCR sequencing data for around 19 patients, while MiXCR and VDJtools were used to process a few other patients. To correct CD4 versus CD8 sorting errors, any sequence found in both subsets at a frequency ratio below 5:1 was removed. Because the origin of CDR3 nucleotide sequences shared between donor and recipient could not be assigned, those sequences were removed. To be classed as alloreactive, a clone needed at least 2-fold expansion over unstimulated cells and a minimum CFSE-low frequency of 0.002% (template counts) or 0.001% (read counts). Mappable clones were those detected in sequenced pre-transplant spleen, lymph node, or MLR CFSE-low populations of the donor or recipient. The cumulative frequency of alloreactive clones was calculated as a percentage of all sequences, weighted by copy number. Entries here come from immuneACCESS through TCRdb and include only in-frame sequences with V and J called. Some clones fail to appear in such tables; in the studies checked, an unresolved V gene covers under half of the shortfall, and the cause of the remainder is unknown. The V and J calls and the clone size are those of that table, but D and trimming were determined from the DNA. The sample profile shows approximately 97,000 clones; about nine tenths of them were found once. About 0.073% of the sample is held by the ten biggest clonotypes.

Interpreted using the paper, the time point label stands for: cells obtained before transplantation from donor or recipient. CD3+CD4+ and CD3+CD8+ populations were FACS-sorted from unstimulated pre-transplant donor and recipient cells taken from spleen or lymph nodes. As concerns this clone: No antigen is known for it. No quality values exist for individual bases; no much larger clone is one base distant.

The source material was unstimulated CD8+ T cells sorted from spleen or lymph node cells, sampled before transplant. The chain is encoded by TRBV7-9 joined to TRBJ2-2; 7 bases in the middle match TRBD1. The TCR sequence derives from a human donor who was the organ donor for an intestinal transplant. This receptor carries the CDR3 CASSVRTGNTGELFF. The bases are TGTGCCAGCAGCGTACGGACAGGAAACACCGGGGAGCTGTTTTTT.